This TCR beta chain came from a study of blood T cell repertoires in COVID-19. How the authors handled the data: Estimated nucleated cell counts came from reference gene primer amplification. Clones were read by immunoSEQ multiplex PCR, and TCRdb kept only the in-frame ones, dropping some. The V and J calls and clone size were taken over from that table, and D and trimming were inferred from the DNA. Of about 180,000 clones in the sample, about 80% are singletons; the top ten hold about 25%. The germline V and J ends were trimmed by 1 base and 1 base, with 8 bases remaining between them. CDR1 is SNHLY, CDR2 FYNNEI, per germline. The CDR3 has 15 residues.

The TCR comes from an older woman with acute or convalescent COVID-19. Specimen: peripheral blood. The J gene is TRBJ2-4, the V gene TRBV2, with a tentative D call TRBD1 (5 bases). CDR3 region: CASSEEGSAKNIQYF. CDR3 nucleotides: TGTGCCAGCAGTGAAGAGGGGTCCGCCAAAAACATTCAGTACTTC.